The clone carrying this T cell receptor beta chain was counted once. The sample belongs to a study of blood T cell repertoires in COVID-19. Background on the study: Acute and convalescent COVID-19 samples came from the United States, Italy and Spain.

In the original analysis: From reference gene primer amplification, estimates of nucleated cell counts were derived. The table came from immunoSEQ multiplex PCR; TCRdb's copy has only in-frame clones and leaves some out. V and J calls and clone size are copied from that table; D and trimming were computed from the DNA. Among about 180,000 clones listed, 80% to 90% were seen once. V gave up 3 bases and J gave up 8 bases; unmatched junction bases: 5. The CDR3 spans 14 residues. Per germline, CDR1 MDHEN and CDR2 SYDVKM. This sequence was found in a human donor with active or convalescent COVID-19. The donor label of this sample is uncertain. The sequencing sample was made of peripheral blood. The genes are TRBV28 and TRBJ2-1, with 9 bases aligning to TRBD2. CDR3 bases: TGTGCCAGCAGTTTGGCGGGAGGGCCTCATGAGCAGTTCTTC. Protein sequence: CASSLAGGPHEQFF.